The 23 T cell receptor beta chains below all came from one sample that was sequenced in a study of patients and donors after allogeneic stem cell transplantation. Each CDR3 protein is one row after TCRdb ran MiXCR on the RT-PCR reads. The sample yields approximately 60,000 distinct CDR3 sequences, about an eighth seen once. Sequences were obtained from blood, either unsorted or a sorted T cell fraction (not recorded which). These receptors all stem from a human donor who was either an allogeneic HSCT recipient or a stem cell or donor lymphocyte infusion donor (not recorded which). It is not recorded whose cells these are; they may come from a transplant donor.

The table lists this clonotype with many counts. V is TRBV6-5 and J is TRBJ1-5; D is possibly TRBD1 (6 bases). Germline CDR1 reads MNHEY; CDR2 reads SVGAGI. The CDR3 runs 15 residues. V was cut by 0 bases and J by 3 bases, with 9 bases left in between. The CDR3 nucleotides read TGTGCCAGCAGTTACTCGAGGGACAACAATCAGCCCCAGCATTTT. It codes for CASSYSRDNNQPQHF.

There are a few counts of this clonotype. The rearrangement links TRBV10-3 to TRBJ2-6; D unclear. Trimming removed 6 bases from V and 1 base from J, with 16 bases in between. From germline, CDR1 is ENHRY and CDR2 SYGVKD. CDR3 length equals 17 residues. The CDR3 DNA is TGTGCCATCAGCTACCCCGCCGCGGCTTCTGGGGCCAACGTCCTGACTTTC. Amino acids: CAISYPAAASGANVLTF.

This clonotype occurred many times. The rearrangement joins TRBV27 to TRBJ1-1; no clear D. The CDR3 is made up of 13 amino acids. Germline V lookup: CDR1 MNHEY, CDR2 SMNVEV (reference sequence). Trimming took off 6 bases at V and 4 bases at J, with 12 bases between the two ends. The chain's CDR3 is CASRVPGGTEAFF. In nucleotides, the CDR3 is TGTGCCAGCAGAGTGCCGGGCGGCACTGAAGCTTTCTTT.

The V and J genes are TRBV7-9 and TRBJ2-5, with no clear D. This CDR3 is built from 14 residues. Germline lookup yields CDR1 SEHNR and CDR2 FQNEAQ (reference sequence). V dropped 1 base and J dropped 5 bases, with 11 bases sitting between them. CDR3 loop: CASSLVTHKETQYF. Here the CDR3 DNA reads TGTGCCAGCAGCTTAGTTACACATAAGGAGACCCAGTACTTC.

The chain uses TRBV6-4 and TRBJ2-3; D possibly corresponds to TRBD2 (5 bases). Germline-derived CDR1 and CDR2 are MRHNA and SNTAGT. Between the trimmed V and J ends, which lost 8 bases and 5 bases, there was a span of 14 bases. CDR3 length equals 13 residues. This CDR3 is CASGSDVGDTQYF. The CDR3 nucleotides are TGTGCCAGCGGGAGCGACGTTGGAGATACGCAGTATTTT.

This chain connects TRBV29-1 to TRBJ2-2, with 9 nucleotides matching TRBD1. The CDR3 is 14 amino acids. J was trimmed by 2 bases and V by 4 bases; bases with no gene match: 2. CDR1 and CDR2 (germline): SQVTM, ANQGSEA. Written as DNA, the CDR3 is TGCAGCGTTGGGGACAGGGAAAACACCGGGGAGCTGTTTTTT. Amino acids: CSVGDRENTGELFF.

A few counts support this clonotype. The gene calls are TRBV5-1 and TRBJ2-2; a possible D gene is TRBD1 (6 bases). The CDR3 contains 17 residues. Per germline, CDR1 SGHRS and CDR2 YFSETQ. V was clipped by 2 bases and J by 3 bases, with 17 bases between them. CDR3 sequence reads: CASSLNRDTWDTGELFF. The CDR3 DNA follows: TGCGCCAGCAGCTTAAACCGGGACACGTGGGACACCGGGGAGCTGTTTTTT.

The chain joins TRBV20-1 to TRBJ2-7; D is unresolved. The germline CDR1 and CDR2 sequences are DFQATT and SNEGSKA (reference sequence). Deletions cut 0 bases from V and 0 bases from J, with 6 bases between. The CDR3 is made up of 13 amino acids. CDR3 in DNA: TGCAGTGCTAGAGACGGCAGCTCCTACGAGCAGTACTTC. Translated: CSARDGSSYEQYF.

This rearrangement joins TRBV11-2 to TRBJ2-3, with D perhaps matching TRBD2 (5 bases). Trimming removed 0 bases from V and 4 bases from J, with 14 bases in between. CDR3 length equals 16 residues. The germline V gene encodes CDR1 SGHAT and CDR2 FQNNGV. This chain's CDR3 is CASSLDDREGADTQYF. Here the CDR3 DNA reads TGTGCCAGCAGCTTAGACGATCGAGAGGGAGCAGATACGCAGTATTTT. The whole variable domain, filled in from reference TRBV11-2 and TRBJ2-3, reads EAGVAQSPRYKIIEKRQSVAFWCNPISGHATLYWYQQILGQGPKLLIQFQNNGVVDDSQLPKDRFSAERLKGVDSTLKIQPAKLEDSAVYLCASSLDDREGADTQYFGPGTRLTVL.

This clonotype appeared a few times. The chain uses TRBV6-5 and TRBJ1-5, with TRBD1 identical over 7 bases. Per germline, CDR1 MNHEY and CDR2 SVGAGI. CDR3 length: 15 residues. The ends lost 6 bases at V and 0 bases at J; junction bases unmatched: 5. The CDR3 region is CASRTGKNSNQPQHF. The CDR3 coding sequence is TGTGCCAGCAGGACAGGGAAGAATAGCAATCAGCCCCAGCATTTT.

V is TRBV29-1 and J is TRBJ2-1, with a weak D call TRBD2 (6 bases). The CDR3 is 15 residues long. Germline lookup yields CDR1 SQVTM and CDR2 ANQGSEA. The germline V and J ends were trimmed by 7 bases and 6 bases, with 22 bases remaining between them. This CDR3 is CSAGTSGVGANEQFF. CDR3 sequence (DNA): TGCAGCGCCGGGACTTCTGGGGTTGGGGCCAATGAGCAGTTCTTC.

Only a few counts were recorded for this clonotype. The chain has TRBV5-1 and TRBJ2-1, with D tentatively TRBD1 (6 bases). Germline V CDR1 and CDR2: SGHRS, YFSETQ. The CDR3 has 16 residues. The V gene lost 0 bases and the J gene lost 5 bases, with 15 bases spanning the gap. CDR3 DNA: TGCGCCAGCAGCTTGGCGAACTTGGACAGCAACAATGAGCAGTTCTTC. It translates to CASSLANLDSNNEQFF. Variable domain in full (rest from reference TRBV5-1 and TRBJ2-1): KAGVTQTPRYLIKTRGQQVTLSCSPISGHRSVSWYQQTPGQGLQFLFEYFSETQRNKGNFPGRFSGRQFSNSRSEMNVSTLELGDSALYLCASSLANLDSNNEQFFGPGTRLTVL.

This clonotype is termed medium-sized. The chain combines TRBV12-3 or TRBV12-4 with TRBJ1-2, with D unresolved. Deletions cut 11 bases from V and 4 bases from J, with 17 bases between. The CDR3 consists of 13 residues. The CDR3 DNA reads TGTGCCCTATGGGAGAGGGAGGCCTATGGCTACACCTTC. Its protein is CALWEREAYGYTF.

This clonotype has ten or more counts. V usage is TRBV7-9 and J usage is TRBJ1-1; 10 bases line up with TRBD1. J was trimmed by 5 bases and V by 5 bases; bases with no gene match: 2. The CDR3 is made up of 13 amino acids. Germline loops: CDR1 SEHNR, CDR2 FQNEAQ (reference sequence). CDR3 coding DNA: TGTGCCAGCAGCGGACAGGGGGGTACTGAAGCTTTCTTT. Amino acids: CASSGQGGTEAFF.

The chain links TRBV7-9 to TRBJ2-1; D is ambiguous. V was shortened by 5 bases and J by 15 bases, with 17 bases between the two germline ends. This CDR3 spans 12 amino acids. Looked up from germline, CDR1 is SEHNR and CDR2 is FQNEAQ (reference sequence). The chain's CDR3 is CASSHEVNSPFF. The CDR3 DNA sequence: TGTGCCAGCAGCCACGAGGTAAATAGTCCGTTCTTC.

This clonotype was seen ten or more times. The chain employs TRBV19 and TRBJ1-2; maybe TRBD1 (6 bases). This CDR3 region has 14 residues. Trimming took 5 bases from V and 4 from J, leaving 14 bases between them. CDR1 and CDR2 from the germline V gene are LNHDA and SQIVND (reference sequence). The CDR3 sequence is CASSDSAGVYGYTF. In DNA, the CDR3 is TGTGCCAGTAGTGACTCGGCAGGGGTCTATGGCTACACCTTC.

There are a few counts of this clonotype. This sequence joins TRBV6-5 and TRBJ1-4; D is uncertain. The germline V and J ends were trimmed by 5 bases and 0 bases, with 10 bases remaining between them. The CDR3 has 15 residues. Germline V lookup: CDR1 MNHEY, CDR2 SVGAGI. CDR3 bases: TGTGCCAGCAGTCGCTGGACCACAACTAATGAAAAACTGTTTTTT. It yields the protein CASSRWTTTNEKLFF.

This clonotype was counted only a few times. V is TRBV12-3 or TRBV12-4 and J is TRBJ2-5; 9 bases agree with TRBD1. This CDR3 is built from 11 residues. The junction had 3 bases not matched to a gene; V was cut back by 6 bases and J by 10 bases. CDR3 in DNA: TGTGCCAGCAGCCTGACAGGGGGCCAGTACTTC. It yields the protein CASSLTGGQYF.

This clonotype was counted only a few times. The chain recombines TRBV7-6 with TRBJ2-1; 10 bases agree with TRBD2. The CDR3 loop spans 16 amino acids. Germline V gene sequence: CDR1 SGHVS, CDR2 FNYEAQ. V lost 4 bases, J lost 3 bases, and 6 bases stayed unmatched. The CDR3 protein is CASSSLAGGIYNEQFF. The CDR3 bases are TGTGCCAGCAGCTCGTTAGCGGGAGGTATCTACAATGAGCAGTTCTTC. The full variable domain, in which reference TRBV7-6 and TRBJ2-1 provide the parts outside the CDR3, is GAGVSQSPRYKVTKRGQDVALRCDPISGHVSLYWYRQALGQGPEFLTYFNYEAQQDKSGLPNDRFSAERPEGSISTLTIQRTEQRDSAMYRCASSSLAGGIYNEQFFGPGTRLTVL.

This clonotype has only a few counts. This sequence joins TRBV12-3 or TRBV12-4 and TRBJ2-1; D not resolved. This CDR3 has 15 amino acids. V gave up 2 bases and J gave up 9 bases, with 17 bases separating them. CDR3 in amino acids: CASSLSGGPKPEQFF. As DNA, the CDR3 is TGTGCCAGCAGTTTAAGTGGTGGCCCAAAGCCTGAGCAGTTCTTC.

The chain recombines TRBV6-1 with TRBJ1-5; TRBD1 matches 7 bases. The CDR3 length is 16 residues. The germline V gene encodes CDR1 MNHNS and CDR2 SASEGT. V shed 2 bases, J shed 8 bases, and the junction held 12 bases outside the gene matches. The CDR3 is CASSEPGQSYWKPQHF. CDR3 nucleotide sequence: TGTGCCAGCAGTGAACCGGGACAGTCTTACTGGAAGCCCCAGCATTTT.

The chain employs TRBV6-6 and TRBJ2-1; 7 bases agree with TRBD1. The V gene's germline CDR1 is MNHNY and CDR2 SVGAGI (reference sequence). The ends lost 0 bases at V and 0 bases at J; junction bases unmatched: 2. This CDR3 is built from 16 residues. CDR3 nucleotides: TGTGCCAGCAGTTACTCGGACAGGAGCTCCTACAATGAGCAGTTCTTC. Its protein is CASSYSDRSSYNEQFF.

This clonotype was observed a handful of times. The chain has TRBV10-3 and TRBJ2-7, with 7 bases aligning to TRBD2. Germline V gives CDR1 ENHRY, CDR2 SYGVKD. V was clipped by 3 bases and J by 0 bases; unmatched bases: 11. The CDR3 runs to 17 residues. Written as DNA, the CDR3 is TGTGCCATCAGTGAACCTCCGACTAGCCGAAGCTCCTACGAGCAGTACTTC. Residues: CAISEPPTSRSSYEQYF.